This T cell receptor beta chain appears in the sequencing data of a study of T cell repertoires in cytomegalovirus infection. TCRdb processed the reads anew with MiXCR; each CDR3 protein has one entry. The sample has 200,000 to 250,000 distinct CDR3 sequences; around 12% are singletons. The length of the CDR3 is 13 residues. Trimming stripped 5 bases from V and 4 bases from J, with 11 bases between. CDR1 and CDR2 (germline): SGHTA, FQGNSA. This clonotype was observed many times. This TCR derives from a human donor in good health (CMV status not recorded). Some clones in this sample may be carry-over from other donors' samples. Input material: PBMCs. The chain links TRBV7-2 to TRBJ1-1; TRBD1 is a possible D gene (5 bases). CDR3 protein: CASSPWGGTEAFF. Here the CDR3 DNA reads TGTGCCAGCAGCCCTTGGGGCGGCACTGAAGCTTTCTTT.